The 21 T cell receptor beta chains in this list originate from one sample, sequenced in a study of control samples from healthy donors and cancer patients. The data were produced by immunoSEQ multiplex PCR, yet TCRdb's version contains in-frame clones alone and is incomplete. Here the sample spans about 150,000 clones, about 94% being singletons. Material: blood. The receptors originated from a man aged 40-49 years in good health.

The chain recombines TRBV7-2 with TRBJ1-5; D is unclear. Trimming cost V 2 bases and J 5 bases, with 7 bases left between them. Germline CDR1 and CDR2: SGHTA and FQGNSA. This CDR3 comprises 13 residues. CDR3 amino acids: CASSLPPHQPQHF. CDR3 coding DNA: TGTGCCAGCAGCTTACCCCCCCATCAGCCCCAGCATTTT.

V is TRBV15 and J is TRBJ2-1; D not resolved. The germline CDR1 and CDR2 sequences are LNHNV and YYDKDF (reference sequence). V was shortened by 1 base and J by 0 bases, with 13 bases between the two germline ends. This CDR3 has 17 residues. This chain's CDR3 is CATSRVGSPSSYNEQFF. The CDR3, as DNA: TGTGCCACCAGCAGAGTGGGCAGCCCTTCCTCCTACAATGAGCAGTTCTTC.

The chain joins TRBV12-3 or TRBV12-4 to TRBJ1-2, with TRBD1 matching 9 bases. The length of the CDR3 is 13 residues. Trimming took 7 bases from V and 2 from J; bases not matched to a gene: 2. The CDR3: CASKTGGNYGYTF. The DNA for the CDR3 is TGTGCCAGCAAAACAGGGGGCAACTATGGCTACACCTTC.

This chain joins TRBV5-1 and TRBJ1-4, with D perhaps matching TRBD1 (6 bases). Germline-derived CDR1 and CDR2 are SGHRS and YFSETQ. The V and J ends lost 3 bases and 3 bases respectively, with 9 bases between them. The CDR3 is 14 amino acids. The CDR3 DNA reads as TGCGCCAGCAGCTCGGGGGCGCCTAATGAAAAACTGTTTTTT. Its protein product is CASSSGAPNEKLFF. The variable domain in full, completed from reference TRBV5-1 and TRBJ1-4, reads KAGVTQTPRYLIKTRGQQVTLSCSPISGHRSVSWYQQTPGQGLQFLFEYFSETQRNKGNFPGRFSGRQFSNSRSEMNVSTLELGDSALYLCASSSGAPNEKLFFGSGTQLSVL.

This chain links TRBV24-1 with TRBJ2-2, with D possibly being TRBD2 (6 bases). This CDR3 spans 20 amino acids. V was cut by 5 bases and J by 2 bases, with 26 bases left in between. Germline CDR1 and CDR2: KGHDR and SFDVKD. The CDR3 sequence: CATSARRGTSYQINTGELFF. For the CDR3, the DNA is TGTGCCACCAGTGCCCGGAGGGGCACTAGTTACCAAATAAACACCGGGGAGCTGTTTTTT.

As DNA, the CDR3 is TGTGCCAGCAGTTTCTTGGTTGAAGCTTTCTTT. It encodes CASSFLVEAFF. The V and J genes are TRBV12-3 or TRBV12-4 and TRBJ1-1; D is ambiguous. Deletions cut 3 bases from V and 7 bases from J, with 6 bases between. The CDR3 spans 11 residues.

This rearrangement joins TRBV4-1 to TRBJ1-1; possible D gene TRBD1, 6 bases. Trimming stripped 2 bases from V and 3 bases from J, with 13 bases between. CDR1 MGHRA and CDR2 YSYEKL come from the germline V gene. The CDR3 has 15 amino acids. CDR3 sequence reads: CASSQRSGVDTEAFF. The DNA for the CDR3 is TGCGCCAGCAGCCAACGGTCAGGGGTGGACACTGAAGCTTTCTTT.

About this clone itself: Distinct nucleotide sequences in the sample also encode this CDR3. The chain uses TRBV27 and TRBJ1-2; 7 nucleotides line up with TRBD1. Trimming at V came to 6 bases and at J to 2 bases, leaving 3 bases not matched to a gene. This CDR3 spans 13 amino acids. Germline V CDR1 and CDR2: MNHEY, SMNVEV (reference sequence). CDR3 sequence reads: CASSLGQNYGYTF. DNA of the CDR3: TGTGCCAGCAGCCTGGGACAGAACTATGGCTACACCTTC.

This clone has only one observation. The chain has TRBV7-3 and TRBJ1-2; 10 nucleotides agree with TRBD1. The V and J ends lost 5 bases and 7 bases, in that order; junction bases with no gene match: 16. Germline V gives CDR1 SGHTA, CDR2 FQGTGA. The CDR3 contains 17 residues. CDR3 nucleotides: TGTGCCAGCAGCCCAGGTGGGACAGGGGCCGCCCTGGGTGGCTACACCTTC. It yields the protein CASSPGGTGAALGGYTF. The entire variable domain, with the rest obtained from reference TRBV7-3 and TRBJ1-2, is as follows: GAGVSQTPSNKVTEKGKYVELRCDPISGHTALYWYRQSLGQGPEFLIYFQGTGAADDSGLPNDRFFAVRPEGSVSTLKIQRTERGDSAVYLCASSPGGTGAALGGYTFGSGTRLTVV.

The rearrangement joins TRBV28 to TRBJ2-7; 12 bases match TRBD2. The length of the CDR3 is 15 residues. Per the germline V gene, CDR1 is MDHEN and CDR2 is SYDVKM. V shed 3 bases and J 2 bases; nucleotides not matched to a gene: 2. CDR3 loop: CASSLGTSGPYEQYF. CDR3 sequence (DNA): TGTGCCAGCAGTTTGGGGACTAGCGGGCCCTACGAGCAGTACTTC.

The rearrangement uses TRBV19 and TRBJ2-7, with TRBD1 matching over 7 bases. V lost 6 bases and J lost 6; bases outside the gene matches: 11. Germline V gives CDR1 LNHDA, CDR2 SQIVND (reference sequence). The CDR3 runs to 14 residues. CDR3 sequence: CASSPLQGISEQYF. In DNA, the CDR3 is TGTGCCAGTAGCCCATTACAGGGGATATCCGAGCAGTACTTC.

This rearrangement joins TRBV28 to TRBJ2-7, with D uncertain. V was shortened by 2 bases and J by 6 bases, with 8 bases between the two germline ends. CDR1 is MDHEN and CDR2 is SYDVKM in the germline V gene. There are 12 residues in the CDR3. The CDR3 sequence: CASSLVGFEQYF. The CDR3 nucleotides read TGTGCCAGCAGTTTAGTAGGGTTCGAGCAGTACTTC.

V is TRBV6-5 and J is TRBJ1-1, with D possibly matching TRBD1 (5 bases). Germline lookup yields CDR1 MNHEY and CDR2 SVGAGI. V was shortened by 6 bases and J by 2 bases, with 13 bases between the two germline ends. The CDR3 is 14 amino acids. The CDR3 bases are TGTGCCAGCAGACACGGACAAATTAACACTGAAGCTTTCTTT. Its protein product is CASRHGQINTEAFF.

This chain uses TRBV27 with TRBJ1-5; 10 nucleotides line up with TRBD1. V was clipped by 5 bases and J by 3 bases; unmatched bases: 7. The length of the CDR3 is 16 residues. Germline-derived CDR1 and CDR2 are MNHEY and SMNVEV (reference sequence). CDR3 nucleotide sequence: TGTGCCAGCAGTACGACAGGGGGCGCGGTCAATCAGCCCCAGCATTTT. This gives the protein CASSTTGGAVNQPQHF.

V is TRBV6-6 and J is TRBJ1-2; 9 nucleotides align to TRBD1. V trimming: 6 bases; J trimming: 8 bases; junction bases outside the gene matches: 10. CDR3 length: 14 amino acids. Germline CDR1 MNHNY, CDR2 SVGAGI (reference sequence). CDR3 in DNA: TGTGCCAGCAGGCGGACAGGGGTCAACGAAGGCTACACCTTC. Protein product: CASRRTGVNEGYTF.

The V call is TRBV6-4, the J call TRBJ2-3, with a tentative D call TRBD2 (5 bases). CDR1 MRHNA and CDR2 SNTAGT come from the germline V gene. Trimming shortened V by 4 bases and J by 5 bases, and 10 bases separated the two germline ends. This CDR3 has 13 amino acids. CDR3 sequence (DNA): TGTGCCAGCAGTGTCACTGGAGGAGATACGCAGTATTTT. Translation: CASSVTGGDTQYF.

This chain connects TRBV24-1 to TRBJ2-3; a possible D gene is TRBD2 (5 bases). This CDR3 region has 16 residues. Trimming removed 1 base at V and 3 bases at J, with 13 bases between. The germline V gene has CDR1 KGHDR and CDR2 SFDVKD. The CDR3 region has the DNA TGTGCCACCAGTGATTTCGGAGGATCGGGGACAGATACGCAGTATTTT. Amino acid sequence: CATSDFGGSGTDTQYF.

This sequence joins TRBV6-5 and TRBJ1-5; 8 positions agree with TRBD1. CDR1 and CDR2 (germline): MNHEY, SVGAGI. V was clipped by 6 bases and J by 7 bases; unmatched bases: 8. This CDR3 spans 14 amino acids. The CDR3 spells CASSHYRGDQPQHF. The CDR3 nucleotides read TGTGCCAGCAGCCATTACAGGGGGGACCAGCCCCAGCATTTT.

V is TRBV15 and J is TRBJ1-1; TRBD1 might be the D (6 bases). V dropped 0 bases and J dropped 4 bases, with 21 bases sitting between them. The CDR3 extends over 18 amino acids. Per germline, CDR1 LNHNV and CDR2 YYDKDF (reference sequence). CDR3 loop: CATSRERGGRPDGTEAFF. The CDR3 DNA reads TGTGCCACCAGCAGAGAGAGGGGGGGCCGGCCTGATGGCACTGAAGCTTTCTTT. Supplemented by reference TRBV15 and TRBJ1-1, the full variable domain reads DAMVIQNPRYQVTQFGKPVTLSCSQTLNHNVMYWYQQKSSQAPKLLFHYYDKDFNNEADTPDNFQSRRPNTSFCFLDIRSPGLGDTAMYLCATSRERGGRPDGTEAFFGQGTRLTVV.

The chain carries TRBV6-6 and TRBJ1-3; the match to TRBD1 covers 7 bases. This CDR3 spans 13 amino acids. CDR1 is MNHNY, CDR2 SVGAGI, per germline (reference sequence). The trim removed 10 bases at V and 2 bases at J, leaving 5 bases unmatched. CDR3 DNA sequence: TGTGCCATTACCGGGACAGCTGGAAACACCATATATTTT. It yields the protein CAITGTAGNTIYF.

CDR3 nucleotide sequence: TGTGCCAGCAGCCCACTTCCGTCCTACGAGCAGTACTTC. Translation gives CASSPLPSYEQYF. The chain recombines TRBV7-9 with TRBJ2-7; D ambiguous. From germline, CDR1 is SEHNR and CDR2 FQNEAQ (reference sequence). The germline V and J ends were trimmed by 5 bases and 1 base, with 9 bases remaining between them. CDR3 size: 13 residues. Filled out from reference TRBV7-9 and TRBJ2-7, the complete variable domain reads DTGVSQNPRHKITKRGQNVTFRCDPISEHNRLYWYRQTLGQGPEFLTYFQNEAQLEKSRLLSDRFSAERPKGSFSTLEIQRTEQGDSAMYLCASSPLPSYEQYFGPGTRLTVT.